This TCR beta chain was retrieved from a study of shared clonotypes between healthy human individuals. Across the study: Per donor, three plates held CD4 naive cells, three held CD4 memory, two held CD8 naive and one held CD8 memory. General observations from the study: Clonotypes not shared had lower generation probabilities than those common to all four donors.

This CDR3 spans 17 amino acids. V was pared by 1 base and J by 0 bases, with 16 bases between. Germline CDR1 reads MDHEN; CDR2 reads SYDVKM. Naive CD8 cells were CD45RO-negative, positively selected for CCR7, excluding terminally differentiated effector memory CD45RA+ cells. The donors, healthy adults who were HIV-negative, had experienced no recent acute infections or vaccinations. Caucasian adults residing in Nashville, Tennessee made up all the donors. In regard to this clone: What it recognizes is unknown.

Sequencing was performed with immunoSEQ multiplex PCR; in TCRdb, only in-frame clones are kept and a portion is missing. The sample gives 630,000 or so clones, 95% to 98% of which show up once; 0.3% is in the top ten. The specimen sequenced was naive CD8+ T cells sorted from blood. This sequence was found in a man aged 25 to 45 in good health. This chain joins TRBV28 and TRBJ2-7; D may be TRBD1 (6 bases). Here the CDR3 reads CASSLYLRDTSSYEQYF. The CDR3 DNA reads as TGTGCCAGCAGTTTATACCTCCGGGACACGAGCTCCTACGAGCAGTACTTC.